This TCR beta chain was found in a study of shared clonotypes between healthy human individuals. Loaded into unsorted PBMC replicate PCRs was roughly 310 ng DNA, some 27,000 T cell genomes. Produced via immunoSEQ multiplex PCR; TCRdb's table is partial and in-frame only. The sample consists of hundreds of thousands of clones, more than 75% of them appearing once. The V gene's germline CDR1 is MNHEY and CDR2 SMNVEV (reference sequence). The CDR3 consists of 16 residues. The V segment lost 5 bases and the J segment 6 bases; nucleotides outside the gene matches: 9. Material for sequencing was PBMCs. The source of this sequence is a woman between 40 and 55 years old in good health. Some clones in this sample may be carry-over from other donors' samples. The V call is TRBV27, the J call TRBJ2-5, with 13 bases aligning to TRBD2. This chain's CDR3 is CASSPTGTSGIQTQYF. The CDR3 region has the DNA TGTGCCAGCAGTCCCACCGGGACTAGCGGGATCCAGACCCAGTACTTC.